This passage covers 2 T cell receptor beta chains from one sample sequenced in a study of cytomegalovirus exposure and HLA in healthy donors. The study ran its PCR with 60 Vbeta and 13 Jbeta primers. The method was immunoSEQ multiplex PCR; TCRdb's version includes in-frame clones alone and lacks a portion of them. The sample includes tens of thousands of clones, roughly three quarters seen only once; the top ten take approximately 3%. Specimen: PBMCs. The receptors derive from a man younger than 40 in good health and CMV-seronegative.

The chain uses TRBV5-8 and TRBJ1-5; perhaps TRBD1 as D (5 bases). Germline CDR1 SGHTS, CDR2 YDEGEE. V gave up 0 bases and J gave up 0 bases, with 13 bases separating them. There are 17 residues in the CDR3. The CDR3 loop reads CASSLGQGSYSNQPQHF. Written as DNA, the CDR3 is TGTGCCAGCAGCTTGGGCCAGGGATCTTATAGCAATCAGCCCCAGCATTTT.

V and J are TRBV6-5 and TRBJ1-2; perhaps TRBD1 as D (5 bases). Germline CDR1 and CDR2: MNHEY and SVGAGI. V was clipped by 2 bases and J by 6 bases, with 10 bases between them. This CDR3 is 13 amino acids long. CDR3: CASSYRQGHGYTF. CDR3 in DNA: TGTGCCAGCAGTTACAGGCAGGGTCATGGCTACACCTTC.